This T cell receptor (beta chain) derives from a study of cytomegalovirus exposure and HLA in healthy donors. The donors, nominally healthy at sampling, likely had unrecorded immune exposures. PCR amplification relied on 60 Vbeta primers (plus 13 Jbeta primers). Only in-frame clones appear in the TCRdb table, and some are missing; sequencing was by immunoSEQ multiplex PCR. The sample has over 150,000 clones; approximately 77% are singletons. The origin of this receptor is a man between 18 and 29 years old in good health and CMV-seronegative. Sample: PBMCs.

CDR3 DNA: TGTGCCAGCAGCTCTCGACAGGGACTAGCGGATGCGATAGGGCTGTTTTTT. It codes for CASSSRQGLADAIGLFF. V and J are TRBV11-2 and TRBJ2-2; 11 nucleotides line up with TRBD2. Germline V gene sequence: CDR1 SGHAT, CDR2 FQNNGV. V lost 4 bases to trimming and J lost 13 bases; unmatched junction nucleotides: 17. CDR3 length equals 17 residues.